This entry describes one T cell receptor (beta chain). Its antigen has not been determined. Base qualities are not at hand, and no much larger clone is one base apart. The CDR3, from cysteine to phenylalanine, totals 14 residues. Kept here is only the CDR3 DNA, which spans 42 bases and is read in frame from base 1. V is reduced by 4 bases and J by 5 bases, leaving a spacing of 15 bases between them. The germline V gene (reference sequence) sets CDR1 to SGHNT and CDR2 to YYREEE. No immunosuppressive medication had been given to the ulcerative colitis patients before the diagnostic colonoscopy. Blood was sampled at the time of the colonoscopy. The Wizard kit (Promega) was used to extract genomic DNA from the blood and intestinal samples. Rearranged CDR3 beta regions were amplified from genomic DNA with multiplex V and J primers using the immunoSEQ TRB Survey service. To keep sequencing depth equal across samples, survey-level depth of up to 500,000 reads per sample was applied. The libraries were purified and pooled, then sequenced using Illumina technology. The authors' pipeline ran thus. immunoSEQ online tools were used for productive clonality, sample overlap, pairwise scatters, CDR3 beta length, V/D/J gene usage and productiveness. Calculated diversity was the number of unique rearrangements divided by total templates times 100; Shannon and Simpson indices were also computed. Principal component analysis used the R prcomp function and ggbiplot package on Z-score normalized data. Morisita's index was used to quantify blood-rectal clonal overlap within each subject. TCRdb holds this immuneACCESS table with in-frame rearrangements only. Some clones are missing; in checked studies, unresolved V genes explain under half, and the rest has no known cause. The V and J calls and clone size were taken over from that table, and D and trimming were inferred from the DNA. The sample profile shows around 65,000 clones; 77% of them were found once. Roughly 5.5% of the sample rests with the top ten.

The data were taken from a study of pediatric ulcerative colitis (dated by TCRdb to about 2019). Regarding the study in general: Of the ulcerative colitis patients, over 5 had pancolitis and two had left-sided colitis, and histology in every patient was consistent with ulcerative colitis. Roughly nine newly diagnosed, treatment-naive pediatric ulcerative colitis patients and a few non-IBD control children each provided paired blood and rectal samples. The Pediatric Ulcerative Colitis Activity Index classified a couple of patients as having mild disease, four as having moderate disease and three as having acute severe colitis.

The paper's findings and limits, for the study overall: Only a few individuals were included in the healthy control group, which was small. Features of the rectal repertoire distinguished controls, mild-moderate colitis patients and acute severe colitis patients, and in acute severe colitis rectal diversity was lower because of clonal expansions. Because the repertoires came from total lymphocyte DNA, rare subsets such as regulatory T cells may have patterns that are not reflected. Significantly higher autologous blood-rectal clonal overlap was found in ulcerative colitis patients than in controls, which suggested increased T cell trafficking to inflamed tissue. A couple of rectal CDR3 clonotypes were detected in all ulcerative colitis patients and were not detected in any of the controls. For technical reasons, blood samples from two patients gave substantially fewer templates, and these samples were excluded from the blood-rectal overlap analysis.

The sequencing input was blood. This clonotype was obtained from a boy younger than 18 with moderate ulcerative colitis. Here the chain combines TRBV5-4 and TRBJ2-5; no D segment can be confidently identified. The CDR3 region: CASSPGGVGETQYF. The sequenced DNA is TGTGCCAGCAGCCCAGGTGGGGTCGGTGAGACCCAGTACTTC.